A single sample gave rise to the 21 T cell receptor beta chains below, sequenced in a study of T-cell reconstitution after alpha-beta-depleted transplantation in children listed by TCRdb under 2016. Library generation was performed with PCR. The reads were generated on an Illumina HiSeq 2500. TCR library preparation used molecular barcoding, with unique molecular identifiers applied to normalize quantification of the TCRbeta repertoire. TCRdb trimmed the raw reads at Q25, called clones with MiXCR and kept productive beta chains. Each record represents a unique CDR3 protein, reported with the most common genes and DNA among its rows. This sample lists 500,000 to 600,000 distinct CDR3 sequences; around 17% were detected once. The top ten clones comprise 3% to 3.5% of the sample. Sample: PBMCs from the stem cell graft donor, taken from the stem cell graft. The origin of the receptors is a human donor who donated a stem cell graft to a child with acute lymphoblastic leukemia.

This clonotype was recorded a few times. This chain joins TRBV30 and TRBJ2-7; D possibly corresponds to TRBD2 (5 bases). The V end lost 3 bases, the J end lost 3 bases, and 18 bases lay between the germline ends. The CDR3 consists of 15 residues. CDR1 GTSNPN and CDR2 SVGIG come from the germline V gene (reference sequence). DNA for the CDR3: TGTGCCTGGAGCCCAAGGAGACACCGGGGCTACGAGCAGTACTTC. It yields the protein CAWSPRRHRGYEQYF. Variable domain in full (rest from reference TRBV30 and TRBJ2-7): SQTIHQWPATLVQPVGSPLSLECTVEGTSNPNLYWYRQAAGRGLQLLFYSVGIGQISSEVPQNLSASRPQDRQFILSSKKLLLSDSGFYLCAWSPRRHRGYEQYFGPGTRLTVT.

About this clonotype itself: At one end the junction does not follow the germline gene, possibly because of a read error. The chain joins TRBV20-1 to TRBJ2-5; TRBD2 agrees at 10 bases. The length of the CDR3 is 15 residues. The germline V gene has CDR1 DFQATT and CDR2 SNEGSKA (reference sequence). The CDR3 reads CCAPHRGLAVETQYF. The CDR3, as DNA: TGCTGTGCCCCGCACCGAGGACTAGCGGTGGAGACCCAGTACTTC.

The rearrangement joins TRBV2 to TRBJ2-7; D is ambiguous. The V and J ends lost 2 bases and 3 bases respectively, with 8 bases between them. The CDR3 has 13 residues. CDR1 and CDR2 (germline): SNHLY, FYNNEI. This chain's CDR3 is CASSELKIYEQYF. The CDR3 DNA is TGTGCCAGCAGTGAACTTAAAATCTACGAGCAGTACTTC.

This clonotype was found once. The chain recombines TRBV6-1 with TRBJ2-1; a weak D match, TRBD1 (6 bases). This CDR3 has 14 residues. Trimming shortened V by 6 bases and J by 0 bases, and 9 bases separated the two germline ends. In germline, CDR1 is MNHNS, CDR2 SASEGT. Here the CDR3 DNA reads TGTGCCAGCAGAGAGGGGGACTCCTACAATGAGCAGTTCTTC. This sequence encodes CASREGDSYNEQFF.

This clonotype showed up just a few times. This chain connects TRBV3-1 to TRBJ2-1; 9 nucleotides align to TRBD2. J was trimmed by 8 bases and V by 1 base; bases with no gene match: 6. The germline gives CDR1 LGHDT, CDR2 YNNKEL (reference sequence). CDR3 size: 15 residues. CDR3 residues: CASSQVGLATDEQFF. The CDR3, as DNA: TGTGCCAGCAGCCAAGTCGGACTAGCGACGGATGAGCAGTTCTTC.

V usage is TRBV5-1 and J usage is TRBJ2-2; no clear D gene. The CDR3 extends over 16 amino acids. V was cut by 4 bases and J by 5 bases, with 18 bases left in between. Germline loops: CDR1 SGHRS, CDR2 YFSETQ. CDR3 region: CASSPGPGTVTGELFF. The CDR3 DNA reads TGCGCCAGCAGCCCGGGCCCAGGAACCGTTACCGGGGAGCTGTTTTTT.

This clonotype was seen a handful of times. CDR3: CASSLTGQGPQHF. CDR3 in DNA: TGTGCCAGCAGCTTGACAGGGCAGGGGCCCCAGCATTTT. V gene TRBV7-9 combines with J gene TRBJ1-5, with TRBD1 identical over 7 bases. The V and J ends lost 3 bases and 9 bases, in that order; junction bases with no gene match: 5. The germline CDR1 and CDR2 sequences are SEHNR and FQNEAQ (reference sequence). The CDR3 loop spans 13 amino acids.

The V and J genes are TRBV5-1 and TRBJ1-2, with 8 bases identical to TRBD1. Germline V lookup: CDR1 SGHRS, CDR2 YFSETQ. The CDR3 covers 12 residues. V lost 4 bases, J lost 7 bases, and 3 bases stayed unmatched. The CDR3 here is CASSGQGPGYTF. The CDR3 DNA follows: TGCGCCAGCAGCGGACAGGGACCTGGCTACACCTTC.

This clonotype was counted a few times. The chain couples TRBV5-1 to TRBJ2-7; D gene uncertain. CDR3 length: 16 residues. The germline CDR1 and CDR2 sequences are SGHRS and YFSETQ. The V end lost 1 base, the J end lost 2 bases, and 16 bases lay between the germline ends. CDR3 nucleotides: TGCGCCAGCAGCTTGCGCTGGGAACCCTCCCCCTACGAGCAGTACTTC. Residues: CASSLRWEPSPYEQYF.

The chain is built from TRBV14 and TRBJ2-7; the D is unclear. The CDR3 is 14 amino acids. With 1 base removed from V and 3 bases from J, the gap between germline ends came to 10 bases. The germline V gene has CDR1 SGHDN and CDR2 FVKESK. CDR3 nucleotides: TGTGCCAGCAGCCAAGGGTATCCCCACTACGAGCAGTACTTC. It encodes CASSQGYPHYEQYF.

This clonotype has more than one count but fewer than ten. The rearrangement joins TRBV21-1 to TRBJ2-7; TRBD2 is the table's D call, not checked against the DNA. TRBV21-1 counts as a pseudogene. This CDR3 is built from 14 residues. DNA of the CDR3: TGTGCCAGCAGCAATCGGGGCGGGAGGAGGGAGCAGTACTTC. It codes for CASSNRGGRREQYF.

This clonotype was observed a few times. The CDR3 reads CASSLASGNTIYF. Written as DNA, the CDR3 is TGTGCCAGCAGCTTGGCCTCTGGAAACACCATATATTTT. The chain combines TRBV7-9 with TRBJ1-3, with unresolved D. The CDR3 covers 13 residues. Between the trimmed V and J ends, which lost 3 bases and 0 bases, there was a span of 3 bases. Germline V lookup: CDR1 SEHNR, CDR2 FQNEAQ (reference sequence). Full variable domain (remainder filled in from reference TRBV7-9 and TRBJ1-3): DTGVSQNPRHKITKRGQNVTFRCDPISEHNRLYWYRQTLGQGPEFLTYFQNEAQLEKSRLLSDRFSAERPKGSFSTLEIQRTEQGDSAMYLCASSLASGNTIYFGEGSWLTVV.

Many counts were recorded for this clonotype. V is TRBV4-2 and J is TRBJ2-3; D is possibly TRBD1 (6 bases). Between the trimmed V and J ends, which lost 1 base and 0 bases, there was a span of 8 bases. The CDR3 is made up of 15 amino acids. Per the germline V gene, CDR1 is LGHNA and CDR2 is YNFKEQ. In DNA form, the CDR3 reads TGTGCCAGCAGCCAAGGGACAGCGAGCACAGATACGCAGTATTTT. Encoded protein: CASSQGTASTDTQYF.

This clonotype occurred a few times. The genes are TRBV3-1 and TRBJ1-1; D unresolved. The CDR3 loop spans 12 amino acids. V was cut by 9 bases and J by 1 base, with 9 bases left in between. The germline V gene has CDR1 LGHDT and CDR2 YNNKEL (reference sequence). The CDR3 is CASTATNTEAFF. In DNA, the CDR3 is TGTGCCAGTACCGCAACGAACACTGAAGCTTTCTTT.

This clonotype showed up just a few times. The rearrangement uses TRBV7-8 and TRBJ2-1; D uncertain. V was trimmed by 1 base and J by 6 bases, leaving 13 bases between them. The CDR3 sequence is 15 residues long. From germline, CDR1 is SGHVS and CDR2 FQNEAQ. DNA for the CDR3: TGTGCCAGCAGCTTAGGAGAGACCCGCTTCAATGAGCAGTTCTTC. It codes for CASSLGETRFNEQFF.

The chain has TRBV18 and TRBJ1-4, with D uncertain. V lost 3 bases and J 5 bases, leaving 19 bases between the germline ends. The CDR3 extends over 17 amino acids. The germline V gene encodes CDR1 KGHSH and CDR2 LQKENI. The CDR3 reads CASSPVLSGRGNEKLFF. The CDR3 DNA is TGTGCCAGCTCACCCGTCCTATCAGGCCGCGGGAATGAAAAACTGTTTTTT.

This clonotype was recorded a few times. V and J are TRBV7-2 and TRBJ2-3; 12 bases fit TRBD2. Germline loops: CDR1 SGHTA, CDR2 FQGNSA. The J segment lost 8 bases and the V segment lost 5 bases, leaving 8 bases of the junction unmatched. This CDR3 has 15 amino acids. The CDR3 sequence: CASSHRLAGVVTQYF. CDR3 bases: TGTGCCAGCAGCCATCGACTAGCGGGAGTGGTTACGCAGTATTTT.

The chain has TRBV24-1 and TRBJ2-3; D unclear. The V end lost 5 bases, the J end lost 8 bases, and 16 bases lay between the germline ends. Germline CDR1 is KGHDR and CDR2 is SFDVKD. CDR3 length equals 14 residues. The chain's CDR3 is CATSGFFSDLTQYF. DNA for the CDR3: TGTGCCACCAGTGGGTTCTTCTCGGATCTTACGCAGTATTTT.

This clonotype has more than one count but fewer than ten. This rearrangement joins TRBV29-1 to TRBJ2-1; the match to TRBD2 covers 13 bases. Germline CDR1 SQVTM, CDR2 ANQGSEA. Trimming removed 4 bases from V and 5 bases from J; junction bases left unmatched: 5. This CDR3 has 15 residues. The CDR3 reads CSVGKGLAGDNEQFF. In DNA, the CDR3 is TGCAGCGTTGGCAAAGGACTAGCGGGAGACAATGAGCAGTTCTTC.

This chain uses TRBV5-1 with TRBJ2-5; D unresolved. Trimming removed 0 bases at V and 1 base at J, with 13 bases between. This CDR3 region has 16 residues. Germline CDR1 and CDR2: SGHRS and YFSETQ. The CDR3 reads CASSLALGPSQETQYF. Written as DNA, the CDR3 is TGCGCCAGCAGCTTGGCCCTCGGACCCAGCCAAGAGACCCAGTACTTC. Full variable domain (rest looked up from reference TRBV5-1 and TRBJ2-5): KAGVTQTPRYLIKTRGQQVTLSCSPISGHRSVSWYQQTPGQGLQFLFEYFSETQRNKGNFPGRFSGRQFSNSRSEMNVSTLELGDSALYLCASSLALGPSQETQYFGPGTRLLVL.

This clonotype has just a few counts. The chain links TRBV15 to TRBJ2-2; D is possibly TRBD1 (6 bases). V shed 1 base and J shed 1 base, with 7 bases lying between them. Per the germline V gene, CDR1 is LNHNV and CDR2 is YYDKDF (reference sequence). This CDR3 is built from 15 residues. The CDR3 nucleotides are TGTGCCACCAGCAGAGCGACAGGGAACACCGGGGAGCTGTTTTTT. As protein: CATSRATGNTGELFF.